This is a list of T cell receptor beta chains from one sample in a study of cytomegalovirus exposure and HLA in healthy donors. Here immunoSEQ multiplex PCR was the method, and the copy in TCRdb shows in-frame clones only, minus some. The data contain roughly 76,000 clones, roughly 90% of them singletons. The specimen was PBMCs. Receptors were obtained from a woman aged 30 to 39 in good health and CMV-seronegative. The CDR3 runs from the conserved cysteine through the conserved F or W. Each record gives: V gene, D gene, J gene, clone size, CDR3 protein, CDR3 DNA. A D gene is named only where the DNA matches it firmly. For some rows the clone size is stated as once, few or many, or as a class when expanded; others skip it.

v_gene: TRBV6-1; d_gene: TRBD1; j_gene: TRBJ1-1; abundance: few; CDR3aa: CASSRGTVNTEAFF; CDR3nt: TGTGCCAGCAGCAGGGGGACAGTGAACACTGAAGCTTTCTTT
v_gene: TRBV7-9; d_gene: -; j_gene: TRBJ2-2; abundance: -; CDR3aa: CSSSLLVGANTGELFF; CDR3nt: TGTTCCAGCAGCTTACTGGTCGGAGCGAACACCGGGGAGCTGTTTTTT
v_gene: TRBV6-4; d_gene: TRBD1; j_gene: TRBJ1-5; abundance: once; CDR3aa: CASSDQGGNQPQHF; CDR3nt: TGTGCCAGCAGTGATCAGGGGGGCAATCAGCCCCAGCATTTT
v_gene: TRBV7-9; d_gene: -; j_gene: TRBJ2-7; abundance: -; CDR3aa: CASSPLPTSGPYEQYF; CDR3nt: TGTGCCAGCAGCCCCCTCCCCACGAGCGGACCCTACGAGCAGTACTTC
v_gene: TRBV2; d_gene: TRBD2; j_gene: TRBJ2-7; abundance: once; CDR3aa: CASTSGRSPSYEQYF; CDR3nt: TGTGCCAGCACCAGCGGGAGGTCCCCGTCCTACGAGCAGTACTTC
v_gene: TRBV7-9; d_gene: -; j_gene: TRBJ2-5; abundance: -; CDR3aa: CASSRELADQETQYF; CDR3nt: TGTGCCAGCAGCCGAGAACTAGCAGACCAAGAGACCCAGTACTTC
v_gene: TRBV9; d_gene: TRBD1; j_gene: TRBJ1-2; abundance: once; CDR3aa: CASSPPTGNYGYTF; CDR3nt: TGTGCCAGCAGCCCCCCGACAGGGAACTATGGCTACACCTTC
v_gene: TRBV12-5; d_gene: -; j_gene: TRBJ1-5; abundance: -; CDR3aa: CASGLVHQGGRAYQPQHF; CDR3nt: TGTGCTAGTGGTTTGGTACACCAGGGAGGGAGGGCCTATCAGCCCCAGCATTTT
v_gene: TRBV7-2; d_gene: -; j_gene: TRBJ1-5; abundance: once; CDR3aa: CASSPSPVRNQPQHF; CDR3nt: TGTGCCAGCAGCCCTTCTCCGGTGCGCAATCAGCCCCAGCATTTT
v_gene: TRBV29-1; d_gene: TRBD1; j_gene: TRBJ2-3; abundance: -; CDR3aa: CSGGQGLGDTQYF; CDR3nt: TGCAGCGGGGGACAGGGGCTCGGCGATACGCAGTATTTT
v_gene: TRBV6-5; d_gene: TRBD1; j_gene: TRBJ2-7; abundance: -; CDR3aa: CASSYSGGTGFYEQYF; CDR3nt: TGTGCCAGCAGTTACTCGGGGGGGACAGGGTTCTACGAGCAGTACTTC
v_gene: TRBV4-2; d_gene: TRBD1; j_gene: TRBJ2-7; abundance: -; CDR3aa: CASSQLTLRGLSYEQYF; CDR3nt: TGTGCCAGCAGCCAACTCACACTCAGGGGGCTCTCCTACGAGCAGTACTTC
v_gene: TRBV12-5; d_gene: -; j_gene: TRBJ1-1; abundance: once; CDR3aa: CASGLVLGRQNTEAFF; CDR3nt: TGTGCTAGTGGTTTGGTACTTGGCAGACAGAACACTGAAGCTTTCTTT
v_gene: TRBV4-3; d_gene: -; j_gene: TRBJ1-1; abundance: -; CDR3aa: CASSRLMEKNTEAFF; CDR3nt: TGCGCCAGCAGCCGACTAATGGAGAAGAACACTGAAGCTTTCTTT
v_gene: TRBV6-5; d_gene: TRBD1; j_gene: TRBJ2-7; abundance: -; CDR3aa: CASSYHPGQGADEQYF; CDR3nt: TGTGCCAGCAGTTACCACCCGGGACAGGGGGCAGACGAGCAGTACTTC
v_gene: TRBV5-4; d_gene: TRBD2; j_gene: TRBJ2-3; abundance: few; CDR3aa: CASTSRILAGVGTDTQYF; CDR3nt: TGTGCCAGCACTAGCAGGATACTAGCGGGAGTTGGCACAGATACGCAGTATTTT
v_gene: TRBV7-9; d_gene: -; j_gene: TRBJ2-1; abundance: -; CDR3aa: CASSLPLAFSYNEQFF; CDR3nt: TGTGCCAGCAGCTTACCGCTAGCGTTCTCGTACAATGAGCAGTTCTTC
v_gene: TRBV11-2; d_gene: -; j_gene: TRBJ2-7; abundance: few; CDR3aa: CASSLPGIYEQYF; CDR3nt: TGTGCCAGCAGCCTTCCGGGGATCTACGAGCAGTACTTC
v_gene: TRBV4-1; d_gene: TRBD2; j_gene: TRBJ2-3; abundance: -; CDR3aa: CASSPGPLVAGVRDTDTQYF; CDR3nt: TGCGCCAGCAGCCCAGGACCCCTTGTAGCGGGAGTAAGGGACACAGATACGCAGTATTTT
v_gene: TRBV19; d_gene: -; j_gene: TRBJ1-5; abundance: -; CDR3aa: CASSPKWKAGHQPQHF; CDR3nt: TGTGCCAGTAGTCCCAAATGGAAGGCGGGCCATCAGCCCCAGCATTTT
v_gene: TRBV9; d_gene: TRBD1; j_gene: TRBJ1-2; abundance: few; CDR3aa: CASSPSPDRSSNYGYTF; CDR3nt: TGTGCCAGCAGCCCTTCACCGGACAGGTCGTCTAACTATGGCTACACCTTC
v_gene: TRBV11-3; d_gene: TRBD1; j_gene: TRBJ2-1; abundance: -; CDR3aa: CASRPGQVSNEQFF; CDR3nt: TGTGCCAGCAGACCTGGACAGGTCTCTAATGAGCAGTTCTTC
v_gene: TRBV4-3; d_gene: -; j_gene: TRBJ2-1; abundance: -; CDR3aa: CASSQARELNEQFF; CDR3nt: TGCGCCAGCAGCCAAGCCCGGGAGCTAAATGAGCAGTTCTTC
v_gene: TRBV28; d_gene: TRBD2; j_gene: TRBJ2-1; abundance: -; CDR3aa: CASSFRLAGVYSEQFF; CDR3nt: TGTGCCAGCAGTTTTAGGCTAGCGGGAGTGTATAGCGAGCAGTTCTTC
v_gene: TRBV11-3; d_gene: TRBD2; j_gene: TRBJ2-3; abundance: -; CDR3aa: CASTAERGVADTQYF; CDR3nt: TGTGCCAGCACCGCCGAACGGGGGGTGGCAGATACGCAGTATTTT
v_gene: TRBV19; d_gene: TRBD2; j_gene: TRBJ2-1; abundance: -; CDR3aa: CASSPRLAGEAYNEQFF; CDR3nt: TGTGCCAGTAGTCCCAGACTAGCGGGAGAGGCCTACAATGAGCAGTTCTTC
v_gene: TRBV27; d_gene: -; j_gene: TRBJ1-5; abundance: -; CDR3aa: CASSLQGNQPQHF; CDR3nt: TGTGCCAGCAGTTTACAGGGAAATCAGCCCCAGCATTTT
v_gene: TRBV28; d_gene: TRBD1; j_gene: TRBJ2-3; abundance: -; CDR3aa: CASSFRDRGADTQYF; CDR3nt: TGTGCCAGCAGTTTCCGGGACAGGGGAGCAGATACGCAGTATTTT
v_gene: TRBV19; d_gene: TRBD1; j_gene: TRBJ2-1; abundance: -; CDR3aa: CASSLGQGVNEQFF; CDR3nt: TGTGCCAGTAGTCTGGGACAGGGGGTAAATGAGCAGTTCTTC
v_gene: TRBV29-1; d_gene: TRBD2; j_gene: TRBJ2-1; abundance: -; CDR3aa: CSVVRLATYNEQFF; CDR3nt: TGCAGCGTTGTAAGACTAGCGACCTACAATGAGCAGTTCTTC
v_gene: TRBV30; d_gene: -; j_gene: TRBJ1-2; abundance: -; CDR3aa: CAWSVLGRNYGYTF; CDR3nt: TGTGCCTGGAGTGTATTGGGCCGTAACTATGGCTACACCTTC
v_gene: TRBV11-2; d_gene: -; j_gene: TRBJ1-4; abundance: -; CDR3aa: CASSHNPSPGTTNEKLFF; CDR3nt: TGTGCCAGCAGCCACAATCCCTCCCCCGGGACAACTAATGAAAAACTGTTTTTT
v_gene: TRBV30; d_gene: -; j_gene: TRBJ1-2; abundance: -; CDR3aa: CAWSVQAHYGYTF; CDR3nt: TGTGCCTGGAGTGTACAGGCGCACTATGGCTACACCTTC
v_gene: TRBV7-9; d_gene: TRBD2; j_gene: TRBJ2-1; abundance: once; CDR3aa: CASSFSSGRANNEQFF; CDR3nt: TGTGCCAGCAGCTTTTCTAGCGGGAGGGCGAACAATGAGCAGTTCTTC
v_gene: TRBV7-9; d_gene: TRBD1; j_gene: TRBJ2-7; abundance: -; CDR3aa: CASSLDRVGEQYF; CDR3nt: TGTGCCAGCAGCTTGGACAGGGTCGGCGAGCAGTACTTC
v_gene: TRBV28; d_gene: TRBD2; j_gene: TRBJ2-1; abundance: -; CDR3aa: CASILAGGYNEQFF; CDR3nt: TGTGCCAGCATCCTAGCGGGGGGCTACAATGAGCAGTTCTTC
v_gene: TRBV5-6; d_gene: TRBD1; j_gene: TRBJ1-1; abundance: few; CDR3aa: CASSNRGFGTEAFF; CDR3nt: TGTGCCAGCAGCAACAGGGGTTTCGGCACTGAAGCTTTCTTT
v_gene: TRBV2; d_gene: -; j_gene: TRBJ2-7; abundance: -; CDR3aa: CASMAFSGRPSEQYF; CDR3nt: TGTGCCAGCATGGCTTTTTCGGGTCGACCGAGCGAGCAGTACTTC
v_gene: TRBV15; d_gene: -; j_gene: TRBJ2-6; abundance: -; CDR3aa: CATSRPAHDRSSGANVLTF; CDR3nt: TGTGCCACCAGCAGACCCGCACACGACAGAAGCTCTGGGGCCAACGTCCTGACTTTC
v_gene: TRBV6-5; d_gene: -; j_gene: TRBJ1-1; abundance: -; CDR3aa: CASSYSARMNTEAFF; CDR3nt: TGTGCCAGCAGTTACTCGGCCAGAATGAACACTGAAGCTTTCTTT
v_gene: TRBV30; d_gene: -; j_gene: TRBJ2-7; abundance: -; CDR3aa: CAWTPTHYGEQYF; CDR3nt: TGTGCCTGGACCCCCACTCACTATGGGGAGCAGTACTTC
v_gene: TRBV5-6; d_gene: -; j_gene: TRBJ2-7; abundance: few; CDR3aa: CASSLSGEQYF; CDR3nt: TGTGCCAGCAGCTTGTCCGGGGAGCAGTACTTC
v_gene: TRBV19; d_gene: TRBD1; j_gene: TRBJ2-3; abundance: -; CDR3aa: CASSIRGRDTQYF; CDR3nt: TGTGCCAGTAGTATCAGGGGGCGAGATACGCAGTATTTT
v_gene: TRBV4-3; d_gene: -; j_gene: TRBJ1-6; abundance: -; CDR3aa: CASSRTRAGNIFTLHF; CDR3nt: TGCGCCAGCAGCCGAACAAGGGCGGGGAACATATTCACCCTCCACTTT
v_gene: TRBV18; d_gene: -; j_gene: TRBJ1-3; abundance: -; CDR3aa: CASSPFRGNVGNTIYF; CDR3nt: TGTGCCAGCTCACCTTTTCGGGGAAACGTAGGAAACACCATATATTTT
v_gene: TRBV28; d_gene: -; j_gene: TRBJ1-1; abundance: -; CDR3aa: CASSPIPWEGLGTEAFF; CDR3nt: TGTGCCAGCAGTCCCATCCCCTGGGAGGGATTAGGGACTGAAGCTTTCTTT
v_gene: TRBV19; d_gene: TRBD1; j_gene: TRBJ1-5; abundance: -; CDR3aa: CASSIPRTGVYQPQHF; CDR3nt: TGTGCCAGTAGTATACCCCGGACAGGGGTCTATCAGCCCCAGCATTTT
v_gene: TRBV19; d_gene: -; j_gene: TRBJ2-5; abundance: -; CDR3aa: CASSISGRKETQYF; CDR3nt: TGTGCCAGTAGTATTAGCGGCCGAAAAGAGACCCAGTACTTC
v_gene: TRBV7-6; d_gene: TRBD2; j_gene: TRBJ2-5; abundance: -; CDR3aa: CASSSASGLQETQYF; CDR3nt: TGTGCCAGCAGCTCAGCTAGCGGTCTCCAAGAGACCCAGTACTTC
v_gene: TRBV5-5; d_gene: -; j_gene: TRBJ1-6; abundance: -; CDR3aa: CASSPIGGFYSPLHF; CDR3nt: TGTGCCAGCAGCCCGATTGGAGGGTTTTATTCACCCCTCCACTTT
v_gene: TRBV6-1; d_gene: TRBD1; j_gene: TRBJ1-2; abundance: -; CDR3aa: CASRPAQGNYGYTF; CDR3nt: TGTGCCAGCCGACCGGCACAGGGGAACTATGGCTACACCTTC
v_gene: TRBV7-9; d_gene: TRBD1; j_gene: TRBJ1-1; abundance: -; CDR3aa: CASSLAGQGSTEAFF; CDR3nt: TGTGCCAGCAGCTTAGCCGGACAGGGCTCCACTGAAGCTTTCTTT
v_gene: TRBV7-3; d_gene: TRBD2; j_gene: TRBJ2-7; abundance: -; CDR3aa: CASRSTSGRIYEQYF; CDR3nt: TGTGCCAGCAGGTCAACTAGCGGGAGGATCTACGAGCAGTACTTC
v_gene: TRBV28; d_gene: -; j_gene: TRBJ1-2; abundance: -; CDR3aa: CASSFIGGRRSGYTF; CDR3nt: TGTGCCAGCAGTTTTATCGGCGGCCGTCGCAGTGGCTACACCTTC
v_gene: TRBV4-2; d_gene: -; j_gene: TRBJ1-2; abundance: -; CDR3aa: CASSQVQSVGGILNYGYTF; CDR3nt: TGTGCCAGCAGCCAAGTTCAGTCCGTGGGGGGAATCCTTAACTATGGCTACACCTTC